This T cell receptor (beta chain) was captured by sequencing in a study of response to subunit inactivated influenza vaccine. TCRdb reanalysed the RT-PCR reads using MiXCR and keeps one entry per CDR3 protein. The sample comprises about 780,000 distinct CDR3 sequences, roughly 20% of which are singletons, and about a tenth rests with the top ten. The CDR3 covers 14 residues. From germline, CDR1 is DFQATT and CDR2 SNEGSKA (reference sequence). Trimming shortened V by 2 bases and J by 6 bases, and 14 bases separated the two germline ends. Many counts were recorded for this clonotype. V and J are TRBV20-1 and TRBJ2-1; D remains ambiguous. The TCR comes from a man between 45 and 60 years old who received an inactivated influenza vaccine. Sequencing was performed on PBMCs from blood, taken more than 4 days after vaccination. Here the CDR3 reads CSARKQLGINEQFF. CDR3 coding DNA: TGCAGTGCTAGAAAGCAGCTAGGGATCAATGAGCAGTTCTTC.